Listed here is a single TCR beta chain. Its antigen is unidentified. Other DNA sequences in the sample encode the same CDR3. The data were taken from a study of T cell responses to AZD1222 COVID-19 vaccine. Study observations and caveats: Spike regions recognized by vaccine-associated CD4 TCRs spanned the protein, led by 160-218 and 743-854. At study baseline, merely a handful of AZD1222 recipients were seropositive. Of spike-specific TCRs, nearly half reportedly target regions left unmutated in variants.

Some second doses came at about 4 weeks and others at about 12 weeks; these were pooled. Here immunoSEQ multiplex PCR was the method, and the copy in TCRdb shows in-frame clones only, minus some. The table lists some 180,000 clones, approximately 91% of them singletons. CDR1 and CDR2 from the germline V gene are MNHEY and SVGEGT. This CDR3 region has 14 residues. Trimming left V 5 bases short and J 4 bases short, with 14 bases between. The chain couples TRBV6-2 or TRBV6-3 to TRBJ2-5, with a weak D call TRBD2 (6 bases). Source: peripheral blood, taken 28 days after the second AZD1222 dose. The TCR sequence derives from an adult who received the AZD1222 COVID-19 vaccine. This chain's CDR3 is CASSPRLGGETQYF. CDR3 DNA: TGTGCCAGCAGTCCGCGACTGGGGGGAGAGACCCAGTACTTC.